The entry below describes one TCR beta chain. This specimen belongs to a study of blood T cell repertoires in COVID-19. Per the authors' pipeline: Estimates of nucleated cell counts were drawn from the amplification of reference gene primers. The method was immunoSEQ multiplex PCR; TCRdb's version includes in-frame clones alone and lacks a portion of them. The V and J calls and clone size come from that table; D and trimming were worked out from the DNA. The sample holds 150,000 or so clones, about 80% seen once. The CDR3 has 14 residues. Germline V gene data show CDR1 as SGHDN and CDR2 as FVKESK. V gave up 4 bases and J gave up 6 bases; unmatched junction bases: 4.

Material: PBMCs or T cells enriched from blood (not recorded which). The origin of this receptor is a man aged 50 to 60 who had recovered from COVID-19. V usage is TRBV14 and J usage is TRBJ2-7; 12 bases agree with TRBD1. For the CDR3, the DNA is TGTGCCAGCAGCCGCCGGGACAGGGGGCGCGAGCAGTACTTC. Translated: CASSRRDRGREQYF.